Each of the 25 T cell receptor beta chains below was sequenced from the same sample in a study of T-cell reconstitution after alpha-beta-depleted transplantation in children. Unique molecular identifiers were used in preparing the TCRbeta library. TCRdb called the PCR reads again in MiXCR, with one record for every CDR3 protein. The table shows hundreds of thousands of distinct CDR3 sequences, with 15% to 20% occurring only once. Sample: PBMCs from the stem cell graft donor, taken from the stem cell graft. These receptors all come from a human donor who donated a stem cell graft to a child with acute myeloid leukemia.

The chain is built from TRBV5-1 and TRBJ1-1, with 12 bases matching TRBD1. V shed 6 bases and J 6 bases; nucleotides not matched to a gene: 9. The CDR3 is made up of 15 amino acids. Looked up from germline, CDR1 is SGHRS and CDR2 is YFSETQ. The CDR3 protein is CASNAPGQGASEAFF. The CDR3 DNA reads TGCGCCAGCAATGCTCCGGGACAGGGGGCATCTGAAGCTTTCTTT.

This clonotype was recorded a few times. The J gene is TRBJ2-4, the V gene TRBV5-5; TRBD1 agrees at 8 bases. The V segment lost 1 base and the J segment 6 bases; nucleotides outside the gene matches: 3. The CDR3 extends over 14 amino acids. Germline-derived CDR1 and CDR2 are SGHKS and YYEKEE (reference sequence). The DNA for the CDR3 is TGTGCCAGCAGCTTGACAGGGGGTGGAAACATTCAGTACTTC. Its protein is CASSLTGGGNIQYF. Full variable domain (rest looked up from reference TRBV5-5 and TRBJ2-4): DAGVTQSPTHLIKTRGQQVTLRCSPISGHKSVSWYQQVLGQGPQFIFQYYEKEERGRGNFPDRFSARQFPNYSSELNVNALLLGDSALYLCASSLTGGGNIQYFGAGTRLSVL.

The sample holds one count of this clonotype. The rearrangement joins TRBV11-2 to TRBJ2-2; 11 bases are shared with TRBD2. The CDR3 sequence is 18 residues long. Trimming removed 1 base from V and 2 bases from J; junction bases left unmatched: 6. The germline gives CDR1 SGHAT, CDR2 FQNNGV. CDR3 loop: CASSLVVLAGANTGELFF. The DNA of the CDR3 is TGTGCCAGCAGCTTAGTGGTACTAGCGGGGGCCAACACCGGGGAGCTGTTTTTT.

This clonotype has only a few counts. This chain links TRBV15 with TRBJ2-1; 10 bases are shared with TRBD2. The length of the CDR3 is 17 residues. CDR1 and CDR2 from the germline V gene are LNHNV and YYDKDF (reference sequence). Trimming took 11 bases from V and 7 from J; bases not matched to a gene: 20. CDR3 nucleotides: TGTGCCCTGGGGGGGCTAAGCGGAGCGGGGGGGCGGAATGAGCAGTTCTTC. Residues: CALGGLSGAGGRNEQFF.

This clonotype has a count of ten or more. CDR3 in DNA: TGTGCCAGCAGTGACCCGAACACTGAAGCTTTCTTT. Translated, it gives CASSDPNTEAFF. V gene TRBV12-3 or TRBV12-4 combines with J gene TRBJ1-1; D is uncertain. V was cut by 5 bases and J by 1 base, with 5 bases left in between. CDR3 length: 12 residues.

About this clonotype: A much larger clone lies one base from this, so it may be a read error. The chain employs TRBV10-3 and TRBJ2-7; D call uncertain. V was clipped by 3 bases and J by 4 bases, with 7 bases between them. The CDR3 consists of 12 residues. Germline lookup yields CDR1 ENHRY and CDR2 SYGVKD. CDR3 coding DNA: TGTGCCATCAGTGAAACGTCGTACGAGCAGTACTTC. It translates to CAISETSYEQYF.

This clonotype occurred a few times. In nucleotides, the CDR3 is TGTGCCAGCAGTTCTTTAACCAGGGGGGAGACCCAGTACTTC. It codes for CASSSLTRGETQYF. The chain combines TRBV6-5 with TRBJ2-5; 7 bases match TRBD1. V lost 4 bases, J lost 5 bases, and 7 bases stayed unmatched. Germline lookup yields CDR1 MNHEY and CDR2 SVGAGI. This CDR3 has 14 residues.

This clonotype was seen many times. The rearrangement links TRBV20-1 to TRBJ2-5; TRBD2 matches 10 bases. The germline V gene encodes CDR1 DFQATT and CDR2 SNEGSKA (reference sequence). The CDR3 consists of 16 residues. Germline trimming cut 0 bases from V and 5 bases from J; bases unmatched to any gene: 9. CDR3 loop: CSARDRAGGLGETQYF. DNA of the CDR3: TGCAGTGCTAGAGATCGAGCGGGGGGGCTCGGGGAGACCCAGTACTTC.

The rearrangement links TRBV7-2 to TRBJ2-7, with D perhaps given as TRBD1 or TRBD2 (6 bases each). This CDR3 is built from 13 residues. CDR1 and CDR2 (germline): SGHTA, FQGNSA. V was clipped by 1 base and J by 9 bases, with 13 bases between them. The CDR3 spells CASSLEEQGGQYF. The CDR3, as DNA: TGTGCCAGCAGCTTAGAGGAACAGGGAGGGCAGTACTTC. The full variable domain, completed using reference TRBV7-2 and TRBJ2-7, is GAGVSQSPSNKVTEKGKDVELRCDPISGHTALYWYRQSLGQGLEFLIYFQGNSAPDKSGLPSDRFSAERTGGSVSTLTIQRTQQEDSAVYLCASSLEEQGGQYFGPGTRLTVT.

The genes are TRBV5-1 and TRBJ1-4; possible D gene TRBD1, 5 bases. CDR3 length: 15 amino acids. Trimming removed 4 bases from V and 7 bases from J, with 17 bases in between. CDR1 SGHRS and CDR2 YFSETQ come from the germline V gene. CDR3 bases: TGCGCCAGCAGCCCGAGGATGGGGCCTGGTGAAAAACTGTTTTTT. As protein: CASSPRMGPGEKLFF. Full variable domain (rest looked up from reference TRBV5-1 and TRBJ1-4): KAGVTQTPRYLIKTRGQQVTLSCSPISGHRSVSWYQQTPGQGLQFLFEYFSETQRNKGNFPGRFSGRQFSNSRSEMNVSTLELGDSALYLCASSPRMGPGEKLFFGSGTQLSVL.

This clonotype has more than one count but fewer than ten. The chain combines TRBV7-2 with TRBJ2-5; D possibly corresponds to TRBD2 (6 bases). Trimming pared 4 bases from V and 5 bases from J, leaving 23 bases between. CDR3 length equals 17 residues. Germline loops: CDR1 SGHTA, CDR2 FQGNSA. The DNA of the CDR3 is TGTGCCAGCAGCTGGGCCCCGATGACTAGAGCTGCGGAGACCCAGTACTTC. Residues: CASSWAPMTRAAETQYF.

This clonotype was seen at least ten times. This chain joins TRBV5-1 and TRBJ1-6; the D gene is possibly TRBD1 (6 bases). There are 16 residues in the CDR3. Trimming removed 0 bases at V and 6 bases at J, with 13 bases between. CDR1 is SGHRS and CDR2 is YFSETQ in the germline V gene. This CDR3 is CASSLGGRPGNSPLHF. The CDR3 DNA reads TGCGCCAGCAGCTTGGGGGGGCGGCCAGGTAATTCACCCCTCCACTTT.

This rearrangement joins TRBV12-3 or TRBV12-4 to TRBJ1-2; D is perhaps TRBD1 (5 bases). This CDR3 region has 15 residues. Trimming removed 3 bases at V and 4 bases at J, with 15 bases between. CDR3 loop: CASSLTTGRSYGYTF. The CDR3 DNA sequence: TGTGCCAGCAGTTTGACGACGGGGCGAAGCTATGGCTACACCTTC.

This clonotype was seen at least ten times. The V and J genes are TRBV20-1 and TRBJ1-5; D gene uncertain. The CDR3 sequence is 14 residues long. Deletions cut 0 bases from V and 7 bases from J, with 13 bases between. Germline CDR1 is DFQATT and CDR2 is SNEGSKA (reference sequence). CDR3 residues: CSARDTGLGQPQHF. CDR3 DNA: TGCAGTGCTAGAGATACGGGCCTAGGGCAGCCCCAGCATTTT.

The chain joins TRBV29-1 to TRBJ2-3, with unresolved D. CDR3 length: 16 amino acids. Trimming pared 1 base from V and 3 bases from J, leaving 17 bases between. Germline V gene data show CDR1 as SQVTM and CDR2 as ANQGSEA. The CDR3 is CSVEGLIYVETDTQYF. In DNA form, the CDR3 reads TGCAGCGTTGAAGGACTCATCTATGTGGAAACAGATACGCAGTATTTT.

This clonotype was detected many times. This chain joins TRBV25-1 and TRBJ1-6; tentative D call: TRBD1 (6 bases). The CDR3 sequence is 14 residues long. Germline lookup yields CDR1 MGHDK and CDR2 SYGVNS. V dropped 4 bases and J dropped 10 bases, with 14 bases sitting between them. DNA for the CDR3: TGTGCCAGCAGTGGACAGGATCCAATCTCACCCCTCCACTTT. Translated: CASSGQDPISPLHF.

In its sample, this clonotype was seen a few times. The CDR3 DNA reads TGCGCCAGCAGCTTGTTGGGACAGCTGAATTCACCCCTCCACTTT. Translating gives CASSLLGQLNSPLHF. V gene TRBV5-1 combines with J gene TRBJ1-6; 7 bases align to TRBD1. CDR1 SGHRS and CDR2 YFSETQ come from the germline V gene. V shed 1 base and J 7 bases; nucleotides not matched to a gene: 5. The CDR3 consists of 15 residues. The whole variable domain, remainder taken from reference TRBV5-1 and TRBJ1-6, is KAGVTQTPRYLIKTRGQQVTLSCSPISGHRSVSWYQQTPGQGLQFLFEYFSETQRNKGNFPGRFSGRQFSNSRSEMNVSTLELGDSALYLCASSLLGQLNSPLHFGNGTRLTVT.

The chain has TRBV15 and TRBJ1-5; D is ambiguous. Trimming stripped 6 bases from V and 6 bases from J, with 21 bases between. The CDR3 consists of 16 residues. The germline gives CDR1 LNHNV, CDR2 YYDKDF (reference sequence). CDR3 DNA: TGTGCCACCAGGGCAACGGGATTCCTCTCTTCTCAGCCCCAGCATTTT. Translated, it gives CATRATGFLSSQPQHF.

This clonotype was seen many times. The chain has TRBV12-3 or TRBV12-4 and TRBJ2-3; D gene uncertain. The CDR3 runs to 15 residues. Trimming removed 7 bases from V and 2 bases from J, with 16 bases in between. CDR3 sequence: CASNYKLGFTDTQYF. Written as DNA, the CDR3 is TGTGCCAGCAATTATAAATTGGGGTTCACAGATACGCAGTATTTT.

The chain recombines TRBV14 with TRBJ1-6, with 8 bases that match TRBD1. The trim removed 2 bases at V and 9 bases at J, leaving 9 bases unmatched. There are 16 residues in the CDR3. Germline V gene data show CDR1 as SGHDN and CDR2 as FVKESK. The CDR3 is CASSQPPTGVGSPLHF. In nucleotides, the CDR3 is TGTGCCAGCAGCCAACCGCCGACAGGGGTGGGTTCACCCCTCCACTTT.

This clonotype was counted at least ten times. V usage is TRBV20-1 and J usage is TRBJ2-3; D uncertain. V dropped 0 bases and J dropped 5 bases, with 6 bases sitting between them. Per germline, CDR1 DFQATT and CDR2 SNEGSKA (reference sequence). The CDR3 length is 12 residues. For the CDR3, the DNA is TGCAGTGCTAGAGAGAACGTAGATACGCAGTATTTT. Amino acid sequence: CSARENVDTQYF.

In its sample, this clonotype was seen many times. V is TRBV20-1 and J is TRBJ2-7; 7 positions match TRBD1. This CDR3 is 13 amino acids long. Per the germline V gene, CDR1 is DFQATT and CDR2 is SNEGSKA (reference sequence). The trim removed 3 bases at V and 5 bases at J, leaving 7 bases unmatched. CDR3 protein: CSARTGNTHEQYV. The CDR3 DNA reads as TGCAGTGCTAGGACAGGGAACACCCACGAGCAGTACGTC.

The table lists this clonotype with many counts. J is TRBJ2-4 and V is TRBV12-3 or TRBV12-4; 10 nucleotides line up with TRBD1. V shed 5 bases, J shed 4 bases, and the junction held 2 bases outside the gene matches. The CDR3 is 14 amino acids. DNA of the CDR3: TGTGCCAGCAGTCCGGGACAGGGGAAAAACATTCAGTACTTC. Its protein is CASSPGQGKNIQYF.

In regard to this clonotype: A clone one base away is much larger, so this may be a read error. CDR3 residues: CASSTWASLTETQYF. Here the CDR3 DNA reads TGTGCCAGCAGCACGTGGGCCTCTCTGACGGAGACCCAGTACTTC. The V gene is TRBV7-2, the J gene TRBJ2-5; D gene ambiguous. This CDR3 spans 15 amino acids. Trimming took 5 bases from V and 5 from J, leaving 18 bases between them. The V gene's germline CDR1 is SGHTA and CDR2 FQGNSA.

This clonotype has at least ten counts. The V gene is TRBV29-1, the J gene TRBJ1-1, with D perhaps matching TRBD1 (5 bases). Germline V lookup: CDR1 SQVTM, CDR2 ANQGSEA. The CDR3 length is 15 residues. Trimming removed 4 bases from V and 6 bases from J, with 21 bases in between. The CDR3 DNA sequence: TGCAGCGTTGTTCGTCCCGGGACCAAACTCCCTGAAGCTTTCTTT. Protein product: CSVVRPGTKLPEAFF.